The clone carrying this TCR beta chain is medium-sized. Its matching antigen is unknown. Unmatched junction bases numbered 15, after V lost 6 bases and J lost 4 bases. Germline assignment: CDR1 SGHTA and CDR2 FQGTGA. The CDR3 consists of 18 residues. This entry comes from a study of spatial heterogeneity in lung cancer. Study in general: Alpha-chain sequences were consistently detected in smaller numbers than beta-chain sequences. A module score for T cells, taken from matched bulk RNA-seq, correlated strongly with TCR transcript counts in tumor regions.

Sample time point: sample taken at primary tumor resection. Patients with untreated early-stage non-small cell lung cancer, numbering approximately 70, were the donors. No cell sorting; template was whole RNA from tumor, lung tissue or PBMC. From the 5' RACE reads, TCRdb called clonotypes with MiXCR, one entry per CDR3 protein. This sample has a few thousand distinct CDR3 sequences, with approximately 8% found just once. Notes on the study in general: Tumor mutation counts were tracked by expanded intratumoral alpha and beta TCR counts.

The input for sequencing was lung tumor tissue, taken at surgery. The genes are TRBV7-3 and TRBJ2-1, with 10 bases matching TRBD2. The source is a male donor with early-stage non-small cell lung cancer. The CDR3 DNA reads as TGTGCCAGCAGGATAACTAGCGGGGACCCGAGGGATTACAATGAGCAGTTCTTC. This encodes CASRITSGDPRDYNEQFF. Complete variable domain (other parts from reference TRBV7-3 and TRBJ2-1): GAGVSQTPSNKVTEKGKYVELRCDPISGHTALYWYRQSLGQGPEFLIYFQGTGAADDSGLPNDRFFAVRPEGSVSTLKIQRTERGDSAVYLCASRITSGDPRDYNEQFFGPGTRLTVL.